The 13 T cell receptor beta chains reported below all come from one sample, sequenced in a study of T cells expressing NK-cell markers. One entry per CDR3 protein, without DNA, is what TCRdb gives after re-calling the 5' RACE reads. The specimen's table records 150,000 to 180,000 distinct CDR3 sequences. The sequenced material came from blood T cells: a sorted CD56 or NKG2C T cell subset, CD4+ or CD8+ T cells, or bulk PBMC T cells (not recorded which). Receptors originate from a woman aged 45-65 years in good health.

The V gene is TRBV4-1, the J gene TRBJ2-1; the D call from TCRdb, TRBD1, cannot be confirmed without DNA. Germline CDR1 and CDR2: MGHRA and YSYEKL. The CDR3 spans 16 residues. The CDR3 reads CASSPQGTSSYNEQLF.

The chain couples TRBV27 to TRBJ2-1; the TCRdb D gene call, TRBD2, has no DNA to confirm it. Germline V gene lookup returns CDR1 MNHEY and CDR2 SMNVEV (reference sequence). CDR3 length equals 14 residues. The CDR3 sequence is CASTLDSPRGEQFF.

V usage is TRBV28 and J usage is TRBJ2-6. The CDR3 runs to 12 residues. Germline V CDR1 and CDR2: MDHEN, SYDVKM. The CDR3 here is CASSFGANVLTF. Full variable domain (outside the CDR3, taken from reference TRBV28 and TRBJ2-6): DVKVTQSSRYLVKRTGEKVFLECVQDMDHENMFWYRQDPGLGLRLIYFSYDVKMKEKGDIPEGYSVSREKKERFSLILESASTNQTSMYLCASSFGANVLTFGAGSRLTVL.

The chain combines TRBV12-3 or TRBV12-4 with TRBJ1-1; TCRdb's D call of TRBD1 is untestable without DNA. CDR3 size: 14 residues. This CDR3 is CASSYDRGYTEAFF.

J is TRBJ2-2 and V is TRBV10-3; TCRdb outputs TRBD2, but without DNA this stays unchecked. The CDR3 has 15 amino acids. Germline values: CDR1 ENHRY, CDR2 SYGVKD. CDR3 sequence reads: CAISEGRAGTGELFF.

The chain employs TRBV27 and TRBJ2-3. The germline V gene encodes CDR1 MNHEY and CDR2 SMNVEV (reference sequence). The CDR3 loop spans 11 amino acids. The CDR3 sequence: CASSLSGTQYF.

This chain uses TRBV25-1 with TRBJ2-5; the TRBD2 assignment by TCRdb is unverifiable without DNA. This CDR3 contains 17 residues. Germline V gene lookup returns CDR1 MGHDK and CDR2 SYGVNS. The CDR3 region is CASSEYQSGRGSETQYF.

The chain employs TRBV7-9 and TRBJ1-1; TCRdb reports TRBD1, a call that lacks DNA to check it against. The germline V gene has CDR1 SEHNR and CDR2 FQNEAQ (reference sequence). The CDR3 extends over 15 amino acids. CDR3: CASSGEQGPDTEAFF. Looking up the rest from reference TRBV7-9 and TRBJ1-1 gives the full variable domain: DTGVSQNPRHKITKRGQNVTFRCDPISEHNRLYWYRQTLGQGPEFLTYFQNEAQLEKSRLLSDRFSAERPKGSFSTLEIQRTEQGDSAMYLCASSGEQGPDTEAFFGQGTRLTVV.

This sequence joins TRBV27 and TRBJ2-3; TCRdb gives TRBD1 as the D gene, but with no DNA this cannot be confirmed. Germline CDR1 is MNHEY and CDR2 is SMNVEV (reference sequence). This CDR3 comprises 13 residues. The CDR3 loop reads CASGAGSTDTQYF.

The V call is TRBV13, the J call TRBJ2-7; TCRdb picks TRBD1, but there is no DNA to check that call. CDR3 size: 13 residues. CDR1 PRHDT and CDR2 FYEKMQ come from the germline V gene (reference sequence). The CDR3 region is CASTRGPTYEQYF.

The V call is TRBV5-1, the J call TRBJ2-2. Looked up from germline, CDR1 is SGHRS and CDR2 is YFSETQ. The CDR3 sequence is 17 residues long. The CDR3: CASSLALSGGSTGELFF. Looking up the rest from reference TRBV5-1 and TRBJ2-2 gives the full variable domain: KAGVTQTPRYLIKTRGQQVTLSCSPISGHRSVSWYQQTPGQGLQFLFEYFSETQRNKGNFPGRFSGRQFSNSRSEMNVSTLELGDSALYLCASSLALSGGSTGELFFGEGSRLTVL.

This rearrangement joins TRBV3-1 to TRBJ1-5; TCRdb's D gene call, TRBD1, goes unchecked for lack of DNA. Germline V gene lookup returns CDR1 LGHDT and CDR2 YNNKEL (reference sequence). CDR3 size: 15 residues. The CDR3 sequence is CASSQGLQFRGPQHF.

The V call is TRBV6-5, the J call TRBJ1-6. This CDR3 is 13 amino acids long. CDR1 is MNHEY and CDR2 is SVGAGI in the germline V gene. CDR3 in amino acids: CASSYRDYSPLHF.